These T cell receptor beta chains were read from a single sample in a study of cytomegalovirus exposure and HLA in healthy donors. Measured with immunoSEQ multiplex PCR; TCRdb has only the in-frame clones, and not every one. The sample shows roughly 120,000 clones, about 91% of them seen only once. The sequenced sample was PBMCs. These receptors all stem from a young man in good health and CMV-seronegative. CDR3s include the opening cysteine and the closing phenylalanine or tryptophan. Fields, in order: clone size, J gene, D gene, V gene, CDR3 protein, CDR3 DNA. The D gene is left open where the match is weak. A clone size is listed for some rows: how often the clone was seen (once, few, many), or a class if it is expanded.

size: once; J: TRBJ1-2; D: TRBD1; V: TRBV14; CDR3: CASSQGDRGGYTF; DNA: TGTGCCAGCAGCCAAGGGGACAGGGGGGGCTACACCTTC
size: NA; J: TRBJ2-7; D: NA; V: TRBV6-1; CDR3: CASSEGSGGTYEQYF; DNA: TGTGCCAGCAGTGAAGGGTCAGGGGGGACCTACGAGCAGTACTTC
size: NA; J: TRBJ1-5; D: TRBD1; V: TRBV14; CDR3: CASSQDQGAGQPQHF; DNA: TGTGCCAGCAGCCAAGATCAGGGGGCGGGACAGCCCCAGCATTTT
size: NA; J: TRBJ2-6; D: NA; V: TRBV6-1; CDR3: CASSEVRRVSGANVLTF; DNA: TGTGCCAGCAGTGAAGTGCGTAGAGTATCTGGGGCCAACGTCCTGACTTTC
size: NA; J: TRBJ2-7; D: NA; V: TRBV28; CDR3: CASSLGGQEQYF; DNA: TGTGCCAGCAGCCTCGGGGGGCAGGAGCAGTACTTC
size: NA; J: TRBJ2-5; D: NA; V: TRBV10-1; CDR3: CASSESSQGLETQYF; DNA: TGCGCCAGCAGTGAGTCGTCCCAGGGTCTAGAGACCCAGTACTTC
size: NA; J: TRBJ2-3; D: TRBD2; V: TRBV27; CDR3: CASSLPGLAGDSPDTQYF; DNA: TGTGCCAGCAGTTTACCGGGACTAGCGGGAGACTCTCCAGATACGCAGTATTTT
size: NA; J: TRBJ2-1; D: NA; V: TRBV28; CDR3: CASHEGSYNEQFF; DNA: TGTGCCAGCCACGAGGGCTCCTACAATGAGCAGTTCTTC
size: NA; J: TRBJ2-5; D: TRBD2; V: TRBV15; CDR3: CATRRLADNQETQYF; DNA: TGTGCCACCAGGAGACTAGCGGATAATCAAGAGACCCAGTACTTC
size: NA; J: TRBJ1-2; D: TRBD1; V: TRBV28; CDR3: CASSPRQGAPSGYTF; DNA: TGTGCCAGCAGTCCCCGACAGGGGGCGCCGAGTGGCTACACCTTC
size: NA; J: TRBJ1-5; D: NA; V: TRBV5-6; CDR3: CASSLGGLGQPQHF; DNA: TGTGCCAGCAGCTTAGGAGGTCTGGGTCAGCCCCAGCATTTT
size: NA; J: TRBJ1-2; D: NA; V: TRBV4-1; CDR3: CASSQVGGFSRGYTF; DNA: TGCGCCAGCAGCCAAGTTGGGGGCTTCAGCCGTGGCTACACCTTC
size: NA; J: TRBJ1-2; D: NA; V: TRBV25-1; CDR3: CASSAPGITDSNYGYTF; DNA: TGTGCCAGCAGTGCCCCCGGGATTACCGATTCTAACTATGGCTACACCTTC
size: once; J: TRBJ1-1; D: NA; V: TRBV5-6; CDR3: CASSPRGVWYTEAFF; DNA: TGTGCCAGCAGCCCGCGGGGGGTGTGGTACACTGAAGCTTTCTTT
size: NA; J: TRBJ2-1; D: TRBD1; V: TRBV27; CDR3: CASSLGLTGLKYNEQFF; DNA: TGTGCCAGCAGTTTAGGATTGACAGGGCTAAAATACAATGAGCAGTTCTTC
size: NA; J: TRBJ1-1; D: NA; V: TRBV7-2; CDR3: CASSLELAGVTEAFF; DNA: TGTGCCAGCAGCTTAGAGTTAGCCGGTGTTACTGAAGCTTTCTTT
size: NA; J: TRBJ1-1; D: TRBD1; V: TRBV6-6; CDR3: CASRPWDRGYTEAFF; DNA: TGTGCCAGCAGACCTTGGGACAGGGGTTATACTGAAGCTTTCTTT
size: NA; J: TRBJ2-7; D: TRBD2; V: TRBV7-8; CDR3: CASSLLAGGPVSSEQYF; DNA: TGTGCCAGCAGCTTGCTAGCGGGGGGGCCCGTCAGTTCCGAGCAGTACTTC
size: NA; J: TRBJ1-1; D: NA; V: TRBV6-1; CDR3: CASRGEGEVIEAFF; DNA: TGTGCCAGCAGGGGGGAAGGGGAGGTCATAGAAGCTTTCTTT
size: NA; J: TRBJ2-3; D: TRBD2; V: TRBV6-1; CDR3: CASRGLAGRTDTQYF; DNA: TGTGCCAGCAGAGGACTAGCGGGTCGCACAGATACGCAGTATTTT
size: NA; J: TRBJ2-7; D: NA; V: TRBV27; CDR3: CASRTGTRTYEQYF; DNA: TGTGCCAGCAGGACCGGGACACGTACCTACGAGCAGTACTTC
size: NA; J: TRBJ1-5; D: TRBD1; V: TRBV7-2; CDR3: CASSYTGVGNQPQHF; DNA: TGTGCCAGCAGCTATACAGGGGTGGGCAATCAGCCCCAGCATTTT
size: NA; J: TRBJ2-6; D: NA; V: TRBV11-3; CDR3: CASSLDGSGANVLTF; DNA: TGTGCCAGCAGCTTAGACGGCTCTGGGGCCAACGTCCTGACTTTC
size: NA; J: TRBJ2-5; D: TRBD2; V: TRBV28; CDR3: CASGLAGLAGVRGETQYF; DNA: TGTGCCAGCGGCCTCGCGGGACTAGCGGGAGTAAGGGGGGAGACCCAGTACTTC
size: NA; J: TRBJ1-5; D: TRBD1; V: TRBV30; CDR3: CAWSATGANQPQHF; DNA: TGTGCCTGGAGCGCTACAGGGGCAAATCAGCCCCAGCATTTT
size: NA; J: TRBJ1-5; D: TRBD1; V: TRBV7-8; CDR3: CASSWGQGWNQPQHF; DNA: TGTGCCAGCAGCTGGGGACAGGGCTGGAATCAGCCCCAGCATTTT
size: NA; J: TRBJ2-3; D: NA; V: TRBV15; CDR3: CATSERDTADTQYF; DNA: TGTGCCACCAGCGAGAGGGACACCGCAGATACGCAGTATTTT
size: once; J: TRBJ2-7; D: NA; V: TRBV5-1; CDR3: CASSTDSLDSYEQYF; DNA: TGCGCCAGCAGCACCGACTCACTGGACTCCTACGAGCAGTACTTC
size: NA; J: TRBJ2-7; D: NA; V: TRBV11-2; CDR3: CASRETGEYEQYF; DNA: TGTGCCAGCAGGGAAACAGGAGAATACGAGCAGTACTTC
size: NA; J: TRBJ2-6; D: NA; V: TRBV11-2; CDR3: CASRPPDGNSGANVLTF; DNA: TGTGCCAGCAGACCCCCGGACGGGAACTCTGGGGCCAACGTCCTGACTTTC
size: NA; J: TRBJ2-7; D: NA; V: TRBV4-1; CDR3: CASSQDRSAEQYF; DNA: TGCGCCAGCAGCCAAGACAGGTCGGCAGAGCAGTACTTC
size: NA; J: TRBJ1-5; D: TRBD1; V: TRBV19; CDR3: CASSIEEGAPQPQHF; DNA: TGTGCCAGTAGTATAGAGGAGGGGGCTCCTCAGCCCCAGCATTTT
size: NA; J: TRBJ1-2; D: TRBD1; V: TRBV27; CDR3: CASSGGGEGYGYTF; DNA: TGTGCCAGCAGTGGAGGGGGCGAAGGCTATGGCTACACCTTC
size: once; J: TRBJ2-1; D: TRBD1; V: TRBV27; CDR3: CASSRDSYNEQFF; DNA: TGTGCCAGCAGCCGGGACAGCTACAATGAGCAGTTCTTC
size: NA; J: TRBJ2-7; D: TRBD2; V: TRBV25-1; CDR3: CASSDLGGSEQYF; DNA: TGTGCCAGCAGTGACCTAGGCGGGAGCGAGCAGTACTTC
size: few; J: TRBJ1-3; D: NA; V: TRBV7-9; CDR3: CASSLQLVRESVGNTIYF; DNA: TGTGCCAGCAGCTTGCAATTAGTTCGGGAGAGCGTCGGAAACACCATATATTTT
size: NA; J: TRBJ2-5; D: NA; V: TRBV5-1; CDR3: CASLASNQETQYF; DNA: TGCGCCAGCCTGGCCTCGAACCAAGAGACCCAGTACTTC
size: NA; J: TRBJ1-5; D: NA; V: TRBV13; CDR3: CASSFSGGGNQPQHF; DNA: TGTGCCAGCAGCTTTAGCGGGGGCGGGAATCAGCCCCAGCATTTT
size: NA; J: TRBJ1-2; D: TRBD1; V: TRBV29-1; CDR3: CSVGSGQDYGYTF; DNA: TGCAGCGTTGGATCGGGACAGGACTATGGCTACACCTTC
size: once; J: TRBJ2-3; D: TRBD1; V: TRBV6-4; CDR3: CASSDSYGTGGTDTQYF; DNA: TGTGCCAGCAGTGATTCATACGGGACAGGGGGCACAGATACGCAGTATTTT
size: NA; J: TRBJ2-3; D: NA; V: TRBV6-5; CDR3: CASSYSAPTDTQYF; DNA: TGTGCCAGCAGTTACTCGGCTCCCACAGATACGCAGTATTTT
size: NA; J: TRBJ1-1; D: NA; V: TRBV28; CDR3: CASSPFPNTEAFF; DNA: TGTGCCAGCAGCCCATTCCCGAACACTGAAGCTTTCTTT
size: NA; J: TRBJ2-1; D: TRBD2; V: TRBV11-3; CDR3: CASSLTPLGGSSYNEQFF; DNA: TGTGCCAGCAGCTTAACCCCCTTGGGCGGGAGCTCCTACAATGAGCAGTTCTTC
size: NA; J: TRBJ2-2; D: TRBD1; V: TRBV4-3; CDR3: CASSPTSDRESFGELFF; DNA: TGCGCCAGCAGCCCGACAAGCGACAGGGAGAGTTTCGGGGAGCTGTTTTTT
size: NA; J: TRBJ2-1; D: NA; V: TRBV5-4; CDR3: CASSLPGASPYNEQFF; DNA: TGTGCCAGCAGCTTGCCAGGGGCTAGCCCATACAATGAGCAGTTCTTC
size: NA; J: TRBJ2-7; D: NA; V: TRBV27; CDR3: CASSDRGWGEQYF; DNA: TGTGCCAGCAGCGATAGGGGGTGGGGCGAGCAGTACTTC
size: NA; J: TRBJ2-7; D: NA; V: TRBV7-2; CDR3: CASSTDTYYEQYF; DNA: TGTGCCAGCAGCACAGACACCTACTACGAGCAGTACTTC
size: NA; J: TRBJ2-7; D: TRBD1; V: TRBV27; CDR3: CASSASGTGGFEQYF; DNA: TGTGCCAGCAGTGCATCCGGGACAGGGGGATTCGAGCAGTACTTC
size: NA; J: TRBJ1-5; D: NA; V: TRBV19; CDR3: CASSITSGRGSNQPQHF; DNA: TGTGCCAGTAGCATAACCTCGGGTCGCGGGAGCAATCAGCCCCAGCATTTT
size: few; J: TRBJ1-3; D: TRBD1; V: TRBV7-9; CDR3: CASSLAQTGGGNTIYF; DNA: TGTGCCAGCAGCTTAGCGCAGACAGGGGGTGGAAACACCATATATTTT
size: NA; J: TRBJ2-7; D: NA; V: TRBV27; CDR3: CASSLTGSSYEQYF; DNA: TGTGCCAGCAGTTTAACGGGGAGCTCCTACGAGCAGTACTTC
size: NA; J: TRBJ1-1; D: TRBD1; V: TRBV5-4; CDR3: CASSLYEGTGGAEAFF; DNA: TGTGCCAGCAGCTTGTACGAGGGGACAGGAGGGGCTGAAGCTTTCTTT
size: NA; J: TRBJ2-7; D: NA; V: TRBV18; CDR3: CASSSTPSYEQYF; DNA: TGTGCCAGCTCATCGACACCTTCCTACGAGCAGTACTTC
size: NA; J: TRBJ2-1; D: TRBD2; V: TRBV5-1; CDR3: CASSPGLAGVYNEQFF; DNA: TGCGCCAGCAGCCCGGGACTAGCGGGAGTCTACAATGAGCAGTTCTTC
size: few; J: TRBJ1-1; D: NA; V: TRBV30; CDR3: CALSIRLNTEAFF; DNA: TGTGCCCTCTCTATCAGGCTGAACACTGAAGCTTTCTTT
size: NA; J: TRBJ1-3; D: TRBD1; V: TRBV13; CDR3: CASSPSRTGGNTIYF; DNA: TGTGCCAGCAGCCCCAGTCGGACAGGGGGAAACACCATATATTTT
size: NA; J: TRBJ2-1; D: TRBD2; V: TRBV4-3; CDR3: CASSQATGGGNEQFF; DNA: TGCGCCAGCAGCCAAGCCACTGGCGGGGGTAATGAGCAGTTCTTC
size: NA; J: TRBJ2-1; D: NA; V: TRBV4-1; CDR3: CASRDISDNEQFF; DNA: TGCGCCAGCAGAGACATATCAGACAATGAGCAGTTCTTC